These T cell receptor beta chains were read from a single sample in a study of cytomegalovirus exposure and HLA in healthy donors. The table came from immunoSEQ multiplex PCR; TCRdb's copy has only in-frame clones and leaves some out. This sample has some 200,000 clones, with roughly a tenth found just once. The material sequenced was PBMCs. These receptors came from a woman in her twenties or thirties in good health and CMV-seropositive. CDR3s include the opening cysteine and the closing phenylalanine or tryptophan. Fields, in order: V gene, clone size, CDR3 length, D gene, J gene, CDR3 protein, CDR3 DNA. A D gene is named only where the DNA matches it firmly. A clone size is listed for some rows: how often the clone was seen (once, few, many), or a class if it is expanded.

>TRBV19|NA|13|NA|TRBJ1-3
CASSIVAGDTIYF
TGTGCCAGTAGTATAGTGGCAGGGGACACCATATATTTT
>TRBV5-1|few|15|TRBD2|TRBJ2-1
CASSPGLAGSDEQFF
TGCGCCAGCAGCCCGGGACTAGCGGGAAGCGATGAGCAGTTCTTC
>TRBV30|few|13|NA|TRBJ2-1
CAWSPDPYNEQFF
TGTGCCTGGAGTCCAGATCCTTACAATGAGCAGTTCTTC
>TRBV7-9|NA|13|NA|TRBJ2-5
CASSFTGQNTQYF
TGTGCCAGCAGCTTCACTGGACAGAACACCCAGTACTTC
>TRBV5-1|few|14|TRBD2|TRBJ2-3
CASSLEGGPDTQYF
TGCGCCAGCAGCTTGGAGGGAGGGCCTGATACGCAGTATTTT
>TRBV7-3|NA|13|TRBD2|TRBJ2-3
CASKAGESDTQYF
TGTGCCAGCAAGGCGGGAGAGTCAGATACGCAGTATTTT
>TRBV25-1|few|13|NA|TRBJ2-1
CASSDWGLNEQFF
TGTGCCAGCAGTGATTGGGGCCTCAATGAGCAGTTCTTC
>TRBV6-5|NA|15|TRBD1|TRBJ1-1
CASSNPGTGATEAFF
TGTGCCAGCAGTAACCCCGGGACAGGGGCCACTGAAGCTTTCTTT
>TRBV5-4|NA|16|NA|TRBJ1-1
CASSLPIGQATTEAFF
TGTGCCAGCAGCCTACCGATCGGTCAGGCAACCACTGAAGCTTTCTTT
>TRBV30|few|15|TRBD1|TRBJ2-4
CAWAGQGTAKNIQYF
TGTGCCTGGGCGGGACAGGGGACAGCCAAAAACATTCAGTACTTC
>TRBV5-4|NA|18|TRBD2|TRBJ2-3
CASSLSHIAGGSTDTQYF
TGTGCCAGCAGCTTAAGCCACATAGCGGGAGGGAGCACAGATACGCAGTATTTT
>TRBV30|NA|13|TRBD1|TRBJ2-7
CASDRTGFHEQYF
TGTGCCAGCGATCGGACAGGGTTCCACGAGCAGTACTTC
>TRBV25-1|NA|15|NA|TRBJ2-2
CASSNQGGGTGELFF
TGTGCCAGCAGTAACCAGGGAGGCGGCACCGGGGAGCTGTTTTTT
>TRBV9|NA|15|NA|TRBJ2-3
CASSVGTTVTDTQYF
TGTGCCAGCAGCGTAGGCACTACCGTCACAGATACGCAGTATTTT
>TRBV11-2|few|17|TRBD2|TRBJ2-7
CASSTGLAGVSSYEQYF
TGTGCCAGCAGCACTGGACTAGCGGGAGTTAGCTCCTACGAGCAGTACTTC
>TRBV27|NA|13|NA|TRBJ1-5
CASSFAGNQPQHF
TGTGCCAGCAGTTTCGCAGGCAATCAGCCCCAGCATTTT
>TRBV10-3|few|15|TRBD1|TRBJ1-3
CAITGQGTSGNTIYF
TGTGCCATCACTGGACAGGGGACCTCTGGAAACACCATATATTTT
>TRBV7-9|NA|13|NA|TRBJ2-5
CASSFEYQETQYF
TGTGCCAGCAGCTTCGAGTACCAAGAGACCCAGTACTTC
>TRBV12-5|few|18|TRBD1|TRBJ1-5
CASGLVLGQPYSNQPQHF
TGTGCTAGTGGTTTGGTACTGGGACAGCCTTATAGCAATCAGCCCCAGCATTTT
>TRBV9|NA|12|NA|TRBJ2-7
CASHRRGYEQYF
TGTGCCAGCCATCGACGGGGTTACGAGCAGTACTTC
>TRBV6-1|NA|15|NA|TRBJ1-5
CASREVGVSNQPQHF
TGTGCCAGCAGAGAGGTAGGGGTTAGCAATCAGCCCCAGCATTTT
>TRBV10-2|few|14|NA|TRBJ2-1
CASSELLSYNEQFF
TGCGCCAGCAGTGAATTACTCTCCTACAATGAGCAGTTCTTC
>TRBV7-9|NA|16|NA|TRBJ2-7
CASSLPTGKASYEQYF
TGTGCCAGCAGCTTACCTACAGGGAAGGCGTCCTACGAGCAGTACTTC
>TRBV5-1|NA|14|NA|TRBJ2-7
CASSPTGTSYEQYF
TGCGCCAGCAGCCCCACAGGGACCTCCTACGAGCAGTACTTC
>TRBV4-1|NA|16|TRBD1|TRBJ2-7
CASSLLLGTGLDEQYF
TGCGCCAGCAGCCTTCTTCTCGGGACAGGCCTTGACGAGCAGTACTTC
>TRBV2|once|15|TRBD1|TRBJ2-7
CASSERTGGIYEQYF
TGTGCCAGCAGTGAACGGACAGGGGGAATATACGAGCAGTACTTC
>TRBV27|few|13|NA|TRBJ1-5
CASSMTNNQPQHF
TGTGCCAGCAGCATGACAAACAATCAGCCCCAGCATTTT
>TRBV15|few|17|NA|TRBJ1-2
CATSRVPTDRKILGYTF
TGTGCCACCAGCAGAGTTCCCACCGACAGGAAAATATTGGGCTACACCTTC
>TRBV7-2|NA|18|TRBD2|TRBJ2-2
CASSFSPGLAGGSGELFF
TGTGCCAGCAGCTTTTCGCCCGGACTAGCGGGAGGTTCCGGGGAGCTGTTTTTT
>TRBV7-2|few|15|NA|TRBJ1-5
CASSLEGMNNQPQHF
TGTGCCAGCAGCTTAGAGGGGATGAACAATCAGCCCCAGCATTTT
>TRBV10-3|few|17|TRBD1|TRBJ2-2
CAIRGPPGTANTGELFF
TGTGCCATCAGAGGCCCTCCGGGGACAGCTAACACCGGGGAGCTGTTTTTT
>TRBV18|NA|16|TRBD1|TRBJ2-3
CASSPTGGSSTDTQYF
TGTGCCAGCTCACCGACAGGGGGTTCTAGCACAGATACGCAGTATTTT
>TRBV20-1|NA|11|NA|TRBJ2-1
CSATNNNEQFF
TGCAGTGCTACAAACAACAATGAGCAGTTCTTC
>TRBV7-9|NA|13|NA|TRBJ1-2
CASSLPTRNGYTF
TGTGCCAGCAGCCTCCCGACAAGGAATGGCTACACCTTC
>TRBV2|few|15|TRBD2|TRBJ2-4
CASSELAGVKNIQYF
TGTGCCAGCAGTGAGCTAGCGGGAGTCAAAAACATTCAGTACTTC
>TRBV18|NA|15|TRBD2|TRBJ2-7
CASSSGGLAGNEQYF
TGTGCCAGCTCATCTGGGGGACTAGCGGGGAACGAGCAGTACTTC
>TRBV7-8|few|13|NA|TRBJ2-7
CASSLDRDHEQYF
TGTGCCAGCAGCTTAGACAGGGACCACGAGCAGTACTTC
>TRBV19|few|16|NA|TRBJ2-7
CASSIRAQGSSYEQYF
TGTGCCAGTAGTATAAGGGCCCAGGGGAGCTCCTACGAGCAGTACTTC
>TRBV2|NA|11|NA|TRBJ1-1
CASSGQGTPFF
TGTGCCAGCAGTGGTCAGGGAACTCCTTTCTTT
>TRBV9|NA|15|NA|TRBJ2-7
CASSVDGGASYEQYF
TGTGCCAGCAGCGTAGATGGGGGCGCCTCCTACGAGCAGTACTTC
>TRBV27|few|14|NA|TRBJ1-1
CASSLTEGNTEAFF
TGTGCCAGCAGTCTGACAGAAGGGAACACTGAAGCTTTCTTT
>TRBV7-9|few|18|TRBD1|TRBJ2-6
CASSPGTGQFSGANVLTF
TGTGCCAGCAGTCCCGGGACAGGGCAATTCTCTGGGGCCAACGTCCTGACTTTC
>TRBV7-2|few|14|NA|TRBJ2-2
CASSLTRDTGELFF
TGTGCCAGCAGCTTAACTAGGGACACCGGGGAGCTGTTTTTT
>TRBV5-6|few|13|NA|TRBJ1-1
CASSSTGIFSAFF
TGTGCCAGCAGCTCGACAGGTATTTTTAGTGCTTTCTTT
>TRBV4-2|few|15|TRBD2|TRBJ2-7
CASQRESLRSYEQYF
TGTGCCTCCCAGCGGGAGAGCCTCCGCTCCTACGAGCAGTACTTC
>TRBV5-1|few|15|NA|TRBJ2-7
CASSLTSGGPYEQYF
TGCGCCAGCAGCTTAACCTCAGGGGGGCCCTACGAGCAGTACTTC
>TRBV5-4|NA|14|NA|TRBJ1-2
CASSLAPAGYGYTF
TGTGCCAGCAGCTTGGCGCCGGCGGGCTATGGCTACACCTTC
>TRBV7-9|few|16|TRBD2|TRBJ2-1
CASSLGLADLYNEQFF
TGTGCCAGCAGCTTAGGGCTAGCGGATCTCTACAATGAGCAGTTCTTC
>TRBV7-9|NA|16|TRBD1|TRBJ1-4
CASSSSNRDRGEKLFF
TGTGCCAGCAGCTCTAGTAACCGGGACAGGGGTGAAAAACTGTTTTTT
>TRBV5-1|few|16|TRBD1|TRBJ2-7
CASSLEGQGGYYEQYF
TGCGCCAGCAGCTTGGAGGGACAGGGAGGATACTACGAGCAGTACTTC
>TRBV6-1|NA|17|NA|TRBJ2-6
CASSEVIRGYGANVLTF
TGTGCCAGCAGTGAAGTAATAAGAGGGTATGGGGCCAACGTCCTGACTTTC
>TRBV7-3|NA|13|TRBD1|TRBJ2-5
CASSRTGRETQYF
TGTGCCAGCAGCAGGACAGGTCGAGAGACCCAGTACTTC
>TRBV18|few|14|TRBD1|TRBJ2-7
CASSGDRGNYEQYF
TGTGCCAGCTCAGGAGACAGGGGGAACTACGAGCAGTACTTC
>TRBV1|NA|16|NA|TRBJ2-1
CTSSQDRASGDNEQFF
TGCACCAGCAGCCAAGACCGGGCTAGCGGCGACAATGAGCAGTTCTTC
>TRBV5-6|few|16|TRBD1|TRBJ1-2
CASSFNQGAINYGYTF
TGTGCCAGCAGCTTCAACCAGGGGGCAATAAACTATGGCTACACCTTC
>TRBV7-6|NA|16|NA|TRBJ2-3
CASSLAQGGGPDTQYF
TGTGCCAGCAGCTTAGCACAGGGGGGGGGCCCAGATACGCAGTATTTT
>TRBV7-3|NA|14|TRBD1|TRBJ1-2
CASSRGTGNYGYTF
TGTGCCAGCAGCCGAGGGACAGGCAACTATGGCTACACCTTC